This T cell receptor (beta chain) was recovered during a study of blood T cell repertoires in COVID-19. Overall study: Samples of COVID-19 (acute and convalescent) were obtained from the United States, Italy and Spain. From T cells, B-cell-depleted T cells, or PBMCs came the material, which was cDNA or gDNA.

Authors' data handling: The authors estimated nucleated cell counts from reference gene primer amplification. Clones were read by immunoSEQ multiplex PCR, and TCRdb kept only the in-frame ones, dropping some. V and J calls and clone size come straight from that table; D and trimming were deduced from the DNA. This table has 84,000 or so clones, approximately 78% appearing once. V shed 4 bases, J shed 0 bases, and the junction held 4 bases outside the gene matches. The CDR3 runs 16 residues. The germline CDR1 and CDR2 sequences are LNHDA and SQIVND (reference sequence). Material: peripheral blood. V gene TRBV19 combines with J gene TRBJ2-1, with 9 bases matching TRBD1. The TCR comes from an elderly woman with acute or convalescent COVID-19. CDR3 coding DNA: TGTGCCAGTAGTAGTGAGACAGGGGGCTCCTACAATGAGCAGTTCTTC. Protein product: CASSSETGGSYNEQFF.